This TCR beta chain was observed in a study of shared clonotypes between healthy human individuals. Study-level background: Aged 18 to 49, the donors were two women and a few men.

HIV-negative, healthy adults without recent acute infections or vaccinations were the donors. Deep-level assay runs were performed. Several immunoSEQ plates held equal portions of the genomic DNA taken from each subset. Only in-frame clones appear in the TCRdb table, and some are missing; sequencing was by immunoSEQ multiplex PCR. The sample shows some 500,000 clones, roughly three quarters of them seen only once. The germline gives CDR1 GTSNPN, CDR2 SVGIG (reference sequence). The CDR3 runs to 13 residues. V was cut by 4 bases and J by 3 bases, with 12 bases left in between. The source of this sequence is a woman in her thirties or forties in good health. Some clones in this sample may be carry-over from other donors' samples. Specimen: PBMCs. The chain combines TRBV30 with TRBJ1-1; no clear D. The CDR3 region is CAWTRAVDTEAFF. In nucleotides, the CDR3 is TGTGCCTGGACCCGTGCGGTGGACACTGAAGCTTTCTTT.